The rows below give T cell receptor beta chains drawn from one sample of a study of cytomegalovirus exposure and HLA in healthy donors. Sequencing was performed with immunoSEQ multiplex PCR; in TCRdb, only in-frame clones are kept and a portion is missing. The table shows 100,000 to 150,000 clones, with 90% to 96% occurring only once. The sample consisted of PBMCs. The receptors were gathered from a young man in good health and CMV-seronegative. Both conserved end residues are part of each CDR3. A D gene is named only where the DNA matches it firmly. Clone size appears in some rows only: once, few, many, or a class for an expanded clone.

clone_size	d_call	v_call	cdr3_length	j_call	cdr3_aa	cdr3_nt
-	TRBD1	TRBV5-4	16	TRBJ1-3	CASSLDQGAAGNTIYF	TGTGCCAGCAGCCTGGATCAGGGGGCGGCTGGAAACACCATATATTTT
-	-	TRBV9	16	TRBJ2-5	CASSVRGQSYRETQYF	TGTGCCAGCAGCGTTAGGGGCCAGAGTTACAGGGAGACCCAGTACTTC
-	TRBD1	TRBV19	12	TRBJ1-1	CASKTGGTEAFF	TGTGCCAGTAAGACAGGGGGCACTGAAGCTTTCTTT
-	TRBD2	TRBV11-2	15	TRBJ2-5	CASSLGREVEETQYF	TGTGCCAGCAGCTTAGGGCGGGAGGTAGAAGAGACCCAGTACTTC
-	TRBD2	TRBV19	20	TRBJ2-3	CASSIFSSGVGGSRRDTQYF	TGTGCCAGTAGTATATTTTCGAGCGGGGTTGGCGGGAGTAGAAGAGATACGCAGTATTTT
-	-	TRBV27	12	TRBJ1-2	CASMGQVHGYTF	TGTGCCAGCATGGGGCAGGTCCATGGCTACACCTTC
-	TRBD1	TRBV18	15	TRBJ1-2	CASSPLHRGSDGYTF	TGTGCCAGCTCACCGCTGCACAGGGGATCCGATGGCTACACCTTC
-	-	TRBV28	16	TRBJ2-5	CASSFSDSGLSRTQYF	TGTGCCAGCAGTTTCTCGGACAGCGGACTCAGTAGGACCCAGTACTTC
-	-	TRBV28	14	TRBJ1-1	CASRFTGGEAEAFF	TGTGCCAGCAGGTTCACGGGGGGCGAGGCTGAAGCTTTCTTT
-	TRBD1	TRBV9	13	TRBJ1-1	CASSVGTGTEAFF	TGTGCCAGCAGCGTAGGGACAGGGACTGAAGCTTTCTTT
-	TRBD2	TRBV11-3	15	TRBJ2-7	CASRMGYLAGGEQYF	TGTGCCAGCAGGATGGGGTACCTAGCGGGGGGGGAGCAGTACTTC
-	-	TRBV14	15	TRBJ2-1	CASSQWRAPYNEQFF	TGTGCCAGCAGCCAGTGGAGGGCCCCCTACAATGAGCAGTTCTTC
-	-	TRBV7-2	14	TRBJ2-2	CASSLGAGTGELFF	TGTGCCAGCAGCTTAGGCGCAGGGACCGGGGAGCTGTTTTTT
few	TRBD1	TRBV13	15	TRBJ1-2	CASSLRGQGDYGYTF	TGTGCCAGCAGCCTCAGGGGGCAGGGGGACTATGGCTACACCTTC
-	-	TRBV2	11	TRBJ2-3	CASSAVDTQYF	TGTGCCAGCAGTGCCGTAGATACGCAGTATTTT